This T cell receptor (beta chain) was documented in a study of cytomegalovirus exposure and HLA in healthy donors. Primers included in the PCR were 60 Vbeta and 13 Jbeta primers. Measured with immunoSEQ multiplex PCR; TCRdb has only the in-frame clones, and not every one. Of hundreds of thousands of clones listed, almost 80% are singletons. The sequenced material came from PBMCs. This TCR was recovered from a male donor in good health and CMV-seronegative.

The CDR3 bases are TGCGCCAGCAGCGAAACAGGGGCATCCTACAATGAGCAGTTCTTC. It encodes CASSETGASYNEQFF. V gene TRBV5-1 combines with J gene TRBJ2-1; 7 bases match TRBD1. This CDR3 has 15 residues. Germline-derived CDR1 and CDR2 are SGHRS and YFSETQ. The V gene end was trimmed by 4 bases and the J gene end by 1 base; junction bases not matched to a gene: 5.